This T cell receptor beta chain was found in a study of blood T cell repertoires in COVID-19. At the level of the study: The cDNA or gDNA used as material had been derived from T cells, B-cell-depleted T cells, or PBMCs.

This clone is a singleton in its sample. Germline CDR1 reads SGHRS; CDR2 reads YFSETQ. V was clipped by 3 bases and J by 6 bases; unmatched bases: 2. The CDR3 runs to 12 residues. Recovery meant two consecutive negative NP/OP PCR tests, professional clearance, or resolved symptoms. Authors' data handling: Estimation of nucleated cell counts was performed using reference gene primer amplification. Method: immunoSEQ multiplex PCR; TCRdb's copy keeps in-frame clones and lacks some. V and J calls and clone size are given by that table; D and trimming were obtained from the DNA. The sample includes about 140,000 clones, around 87% of them seen just once.

This sequence was found in a man aged 55 to 70 who had recovered from COVID-19. Sequences were obtained from PBMCs or T cells enriched from blood (not recorded which). The rearrangement uses TRBV5-1 and TRBJ2-7; 8 nucleotides align to TRBD1. The CDR3 sequence: CASSWTGSEQYF. The CDR3 nucleotides read TGCGCCAGCAGCTGGACAGGGTCCGAGCAGTACTTC.